This TCR beta chain emerged from a study of blood T cell repertoires in COVID-19. Across the study: Samples of COVID-19 (acute and convalescent) were obtained from the United States, Italy and Spain. PBMCs, B-cell-depleted T cells, or T cells provided the cDNA or gDNA that made up the material.

How the authors handled the data: Researchers report that nucleated cell counts were estimated from reference gene primer amplification. The table came from immunoSEQ multiplex PCR; TCRdb's copy has only in-frame clones and leaves some out. V and J calls plus clone size are reproduced from that table; the DNA served to infer D and trimming. The repertoire consists of roughly 64,000 clones, with 86% occurring once and the leading ten covering roughly 3.2%. This clone showed up just once. The CDR3 covers 16 residues. Trimming at V came to 5 bases and at J to 5 bases, leaving 10 bases not matched to a gene. Germline V gene sequence: CDR1 SGHTS, CDR2 YDEGEE.

Source material: peripheral blood. This clonotype was sampled from a middle-aged man with active COVID-19. The chain joins TRBV5-8 to TRBJ1-2; 12 bases map to TRBD1. The CDR3 DNA follows: TGTGCCAGCAGTCATACGGGGACAGGGGGCATGTATGGCTACACCTTC. Protein sequence: CASSHTGTGGMYGYTF. Together with reference TRBV5-8 and TRBJ1-2, the CDR3 gives the full variable domain: EAGVTQSPTHLIKTRGQQATLRCSPISGHTSVYWYQQALGLGLQFLLWYDEGEERNRGNFPPRFSGRQFPNYSSELNVNALELEDSALYLCASSHTGTGGMYGYTFGSGTRLTVV.